One sample yielded the 2 T cell receptor beta chains listed below, sequenced in a study of post-analysis software for immune sequencing data. Study observations and caveats: Comparison of patients with controls showed about 5 TRBV segments more frequent in patients, TRBV5-6, TRBV5-1 and TRBV20-1 among them.

Their antigens remain unidentified. Unique molecular identifiers featured in each of the TCR beta cDNA libraries. TCRdb itself ran the PCR reads through MiXCR, one entry per CDR3 protein. The table lists a few hundred thousand distinct CDR3 sequences, 36% of them singletons. Sample: blood. These receptors were collected from a girl aged 10 to 17 with multiple sclerosis.

This clonotype was observed a few times. An end of the junction differs from the germline gene, which may be a read error. J is TRBJ1-6 and V is TRBV3-1; D might be TRBD1 (6 bases). The CDR3 is 14 amino acids. CDR1 and CDR2 from the germline V gene are LGHDT and YNNKEL (reference sequence). CDR3 DNA sequence: TGTGCCAGCAGCCACCTACAGGGAAATTCACCCCCCCACTTT. Translated: CASSHLQGNSPPHF.

The J gene is TRBJ1-2, the V gene TRBV5-8; D is perhaps TRBD1 (5 bases). The CDR3 is made up of 12 amino acids. Germline CDR1 and CDR2: SGHTS and YDEGEE. V dropped 3 bases and J dropped 7 bases, with 10 bases sitting between them. The CDR3 DNA sequence: TGTGCCAGCAGCTCGGGGACCTCTGGCTACACCTTC. It encodes CASSSGTSGYTF.